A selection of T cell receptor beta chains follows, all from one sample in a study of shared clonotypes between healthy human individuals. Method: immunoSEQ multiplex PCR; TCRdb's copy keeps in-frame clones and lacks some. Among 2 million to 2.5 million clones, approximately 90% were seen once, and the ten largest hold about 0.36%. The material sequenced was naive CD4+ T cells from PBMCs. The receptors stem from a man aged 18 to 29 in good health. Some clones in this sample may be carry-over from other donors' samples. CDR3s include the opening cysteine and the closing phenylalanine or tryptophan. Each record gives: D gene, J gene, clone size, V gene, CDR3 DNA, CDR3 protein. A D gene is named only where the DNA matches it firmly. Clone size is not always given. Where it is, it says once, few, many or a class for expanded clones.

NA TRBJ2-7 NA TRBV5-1 TGCGCCAGCAGCTTGGGCGCCTACTACGAGCAGTACTTC CASSLGAYYEQYF
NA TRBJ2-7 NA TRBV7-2 TGTGCCAGCAGCCCGGGACTGGTCTACGAGCAGTACTTC CASSPGLVYEQYF
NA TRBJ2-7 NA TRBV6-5 TGTGCCAGCATTTCCCCCCGGGCTCCCTACGAGCAGTACTTC CASISPRAPYEQYF
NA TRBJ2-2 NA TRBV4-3 TGCGCCAGCAGCCAAGATTCCGGGAACACCGGGGAGCTGTTTTTT CASSQDSGNTGELFF
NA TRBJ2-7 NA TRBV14 TGTGCCAGCAACCGACAAGGGACCTACGAGCAGTACTTC CASNRQGTYEQYF
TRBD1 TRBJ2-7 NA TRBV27 TGTGCCAGCAGTTCCACAGGGGCCGGCTCCTACGAGCAGTACTTC CASSSTGAGSYEQYF
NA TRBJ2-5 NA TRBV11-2 TGTGCCAGCAGCCCCGAGTTCTACCAAGAGACCCAGTACTTC CASSPEFYQETQYF
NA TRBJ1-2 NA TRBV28 TGTGCCAGCAGTTCAGGGGATGATGGCTACACCTTC CASSSGDDGYTF
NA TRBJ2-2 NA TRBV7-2 TGTGCCAGCAGCCAGGGACTCACCGGGGAGCTGTTTTTT CASSQGLTGELFF
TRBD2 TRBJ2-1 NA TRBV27 TGTGCCAGCAGTATACTTGCACGAAGCTGGACTAGCGGGAGGGATGAGCAGTTCTTC CASSILARSWTSGRDEQFF
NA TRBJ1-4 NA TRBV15 TGTGCCACCAGCAGAGAGCGGGCAGGGTGGTATGAAAAACTGTTTTTT CATSRERAGWYEKLFF
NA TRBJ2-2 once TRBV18 TGTGCCAGCTCACCACCTTCCAGGGCGAACACCGGGGAGCTGTTTTTT CASSPPSRANTGELFF
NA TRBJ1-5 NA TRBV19 TGTGCCAGTAGTCTACCCCTTCATCAGGGCGGCAATCAGCCCCAGCATTTT CASSLPLHQGGNQPQHF
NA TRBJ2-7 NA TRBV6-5 TGTGCCAGCAGAGCCGCCGGGACATTATCCTACGAGCAGTACTTC CASRAAGTLSYEQYF
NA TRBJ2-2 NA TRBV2 TGTGCCAGCAGTGAAGCTGGACCCACCGGGGAGCTGTTTTTT CASSEAGPTGELFF
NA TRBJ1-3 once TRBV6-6 TGTGCCAGCAGTTACCGCACAGTGAACTCTGGAAACACCATATATTTT CASSYRTVNSGNTIYF
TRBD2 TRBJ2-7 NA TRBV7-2 TGTGCCAGCAGCCCAAGGGGACTAGCATCCGAGCAGTACTTC CASSPRGLASEQYF
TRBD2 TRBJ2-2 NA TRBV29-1 TGCAGCGTCGGAGCCGCGGGGAGGGGAAACACCGGGGAGCTGTTTTTT CSVGAAGRGNTGELFF
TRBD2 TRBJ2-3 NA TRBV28 TGTGCCAGCAGCCGAACCGGGACTAGCGGGAGAGATACGCAGTATTTT CASSRTGTSGRDTQYF
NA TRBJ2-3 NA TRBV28 TGTGCCAGCATAAGGTTTGATACGCAGTATTTT CASIRFDTQYF
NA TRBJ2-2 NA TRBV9 TGTGCCAGCAGCGTAGCTGGCCGGGACACCGGGGAGCTGTTTTTT CASSVAGRDTGELFF
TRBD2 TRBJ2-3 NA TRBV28 TGTGCCAGCAGTTTGCGGGAGGCTGGGGGTACGCAGTATTTT CASSLREAGGTQYF
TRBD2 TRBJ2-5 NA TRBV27 TGTGCCAGCAGTTTGGGACTAGCGTGGATAGAGACCCAGTACTTC CASSLGLAWIETQYF
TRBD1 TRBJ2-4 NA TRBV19 TGTGCCAGTAGTATAGGGGTCCAGGGGGCGGCCAAAAACATTCAGTACTTC CASSIGVQGAAKNIQYF